This TCR beta chain stems from a study of CXCR3-negative and CXCR3-positive naive CD8 T cells. Study-level information: Sequencing yielded 120 million to 150 million TRB reads, roughly 1.5 +/- 0.3 million per library. Study-wide findings and caveats: CXCR3-negative and CXCR3-positive naive cells shared comparable TRBV-TRBJ usage, but memory cells did not.

Notes on this clonotype: What it binds is not known.

Triplicate sorts, 300,000 cells apiece, were made for each CD8+ T cell subset. All TRB cDNA libraries came from 5' RACE performed with UMI labels. TCRdb reprocessed the 5' RACE reads, keeping one entry per CDR3 protein, no DNA. The sample table sets out roughly 24,000 distinct CDR3 sequences. Per germline, CDR1 DFQATT and CDR2 SNEGSKA (reference sequence). The CDR3 length is 16 residues. This receptor was taken from a human donor in good health. Some clones in this sample may be carry-over from other donors' samples. This chain uses TRBV20-1 with TRBJ2-1; TCRdb picks TRBD2, but there is no DNA to check that call. The material sequenced was naive CXCR3- CD8+ T cells from blood. Subset denoted: CD45RO-CCR7+CD27+CD95- naive CD8+ T cells lacking CXCR3 (TNR3-). CDR3 in amino acids: CSASLLAGLNYNEQFF.